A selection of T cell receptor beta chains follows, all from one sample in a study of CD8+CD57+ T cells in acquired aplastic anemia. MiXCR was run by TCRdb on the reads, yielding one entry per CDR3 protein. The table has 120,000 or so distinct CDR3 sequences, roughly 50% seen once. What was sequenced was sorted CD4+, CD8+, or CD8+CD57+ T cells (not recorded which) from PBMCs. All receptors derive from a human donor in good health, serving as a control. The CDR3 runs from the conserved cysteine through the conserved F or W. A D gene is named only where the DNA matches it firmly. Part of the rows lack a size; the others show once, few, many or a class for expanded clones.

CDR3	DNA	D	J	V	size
CSATSGTDLYEQYF	TGCAGTGCTACATCCGGGACAGACCTCTACGAGCAGTACTTC	TRBD1	TRBJ2-7	TRBV20-1	NA
CASSLTGSLENTEAFF	TGTGCCAGCAGTTTAACAGGGAGTCTGGAAAACACTGAAGCTTTCTTT	NA	TRBJ1-1	TRBV27	NA
CASSIAGGSTDTQYF	TGTGCCAGCAGTATAGCGGGGGGTAGCACAGATACGCAGTATTTT	TRBD2	TRBJ2-3	TRBV2	once
CATSRDRQADEQYF	TGTGCCACCAGCAGAGATCGGCAGGCGGACGAGCAGTACTTC	NA	TRBJ2-7	TRBV15	few
CASSSDSPINYGYTF	TGTGCCAGCAGTTCAGACAGCCCGATTAACTATGGCTACACCTTC	NA	TRBJ1-2	TRBV2	NA
CASSPDRGSLSGNTIYF	TGTGCCAGCTCTCCGGACAGGGGATCACTCTCTGGAAACACCATATATTTT	TRBD1	TRBJ1-3	TRBV18	NA
CAPPTGGYNEQLF	TGTGCTCCACCCACGGGGGGGTACAATGAGCAGCTCTTC	TRBD2	TRBJ2-1	TRBV16	NA
CASSIPGVPYGDTIYF	TGTGCCAGTAGTATTCCCGGGGTCCCTTACGGGGACACCATATATTTT	NA	TRBJ1-3	TRBV19	many
CASSFDRALGEKLFF	TGTGCCAGCAGCTTCGACAGGGCGCTAGGGGAAAAACTGTTTTTT	TRBD1	TRBJ1-4	TRBV7-2	many
CASSEPGTDVYGYTF	TGTGCCAGCAGTGAACCCGGGACAGACGTATATGGCTACACCTTC	TRBD1	TRBJ1-2	TRBV6-1	many
CAGSPPNTGELFF	TGTGCCGGCTCACCTCCGAACACCGGGGAGCTGTTTTTT	NA	TRBJ2-2	TRBV18	NA
CATSRDPNDEKLFF	TGTGCCACCAGCAGAGATCCTAACGATGAAAAACTGTTTTTT	NA	TRBJ1-4	TRBV15	NA
CASSLEGGGRGETQYF	TGTGCCAGCAGCTTAGAGGGCGGGGGTAGAGGCGAGACCCAGTACTTC	TRBD2	TRBJ2-5	TRBV7-6	many
CASKSNGGYTF	TGTGCCAGCAAGTCCAACGGCGGCTACACCTTC	NA	TRBJ1-2	TRBV6-2/TRBV6-3	many
CSASRDRGREQYF	TGCAGTGCTAGCAGGGACAGGGGGCGCGAGCAGTACTTC	TRBD1	TRBJ2-7	TRBV20-1	many
CASSPPLTGPAYEQYF	TGTGCCAGCAGCCCCCCCCTGACAGGGCCTGCCTACGAGCAGTACTTC	TRBD1	TRBJ2-7	TRBV25-1	many
CASSPKGGATGELFF	TGTGCCAGCAGCCCCAAGGGGGGGGCGACAGGGGAGCTGTTTTTT	NA	TRBJ2-2	TRBV2	NA
CATSDTFGAFF	TGTGCCACCAGTGACACCTTTGGAGCTTTCTTT	NA	TRBJ1-1	TRBV24-1	once
CSASALNSNQPQHF	TGCAGTGCTAGCGCGTTGAATAGCAATCAGCCCCAGCATTTT	NA	TRBJ1-5	TRBV20-1	NA
CAGPGGWPYNEQFF	TGTGCCGGCCCCGGGGGGTGGCCGTACAATGAGCAGTTCTTC	TRBD2	TRBJ2-1	TRBV6-1	few
CASSYLAGGIADTQYF	TGTGCCAGCAGCTATCTAGCGGGGGGGATCGCAGATACGCAGTATTTT	TRBD2	TRBJ2-3	TRBV7-2	many
CSARKGSRDTEAFF	TGCAGTGCTAGAAAGGGCTCGCGGGACACTGAAGCTTTCTTT	NA	TRBJ1-1	TRBV20-1	NA
CASSLTGQAIGSPLHF	TGCGCCAGCAGCTTAACAGGCCAGGCTATCGGTTCACCCCTCCACTTT	NA	TRBJ1-6	TRBV5-1	few
CASSLAEGYAYEQYF	TGTGCCAGCAGTTTAGCGGAAGGCTATGCCTACGAGCAGTACTTC	NA	TRBJ2-7	TRBV12-3/TRBV12-4	many
CSAPNPSSGNTMYF	TGTAGTGCGCCTAATCCGAGCTCTGGAAACACCATGTATTTT	NA	TRBJ1-3	TRBV20-1	NA
CASSTGTRTIVQYF	TGTGCCAGCAGCACCGGGACTAGAACGATAGTTCAGTACTTC	TRBD2	TRBJ2-7	TRBV7-3	NA
CSVGGVYGYTF	TGCAGCGTGGGGGGGGTCTATGGCTACACCTTC	NA	TRBJ1-2	TRBV29-1	few
CSVEDRRRGWGQYF	TGCAGCGTTGAAGATCGTCGGCGGGGTTGGGGGCAGTACTTC	NA	TRBJ2-7	TRBV29-1	few
CASSQETYGGYTF	TGTGCCAGCAGCCAAGAGACATATGGTGGCTACACCTTC	NA	TRBJ1-2	TRBV14	NA
CASSPRTSGGEAFF	TGTGCCAGCAGCCCGCGAACCTCAGGGGGTGAAGCTTTCTTT	TRBD1	TRBJ1-1	TRBV7-9	NA
CASSPALNTEAFF	TGTGCTAGCAGCCCAGCATTGAACACTGAAGCTTTCTTT	NA	TRBJ1-1	TRBV7-7	NA
CATSRGASYEQYF	TGTGCCACCAGCAGAGGAGCCTCCTACGAGCAGTACTTC	NA	TRBJ2-7	TRBV15	NA
CSSALPYGYTF	TGCAGTTCCGCCCTACCCTATGGCTACACCTTC	NA	TRBJ1-2	TRBV20-1	NA
CASSRVQRETQYF	TGCGCCAGCAGCCGCGTCCAGCGGGAGACCCAGTACTTC	NA	TRBJ2-5	TRBV4-1	many
CSWKGPQETQYF	TGCAGTTGGAAGGGGCCACAAGAGACCCAGTACTTC	NA	TRBJ2-5	TRBV29-1	many
CASTKGTDTEAFF	TGTGCCAGCACTAAAGGGACAGACACTGAAGCTTTCTTT	TRBD1	TRBJ1-1	TRBV7-6	NA